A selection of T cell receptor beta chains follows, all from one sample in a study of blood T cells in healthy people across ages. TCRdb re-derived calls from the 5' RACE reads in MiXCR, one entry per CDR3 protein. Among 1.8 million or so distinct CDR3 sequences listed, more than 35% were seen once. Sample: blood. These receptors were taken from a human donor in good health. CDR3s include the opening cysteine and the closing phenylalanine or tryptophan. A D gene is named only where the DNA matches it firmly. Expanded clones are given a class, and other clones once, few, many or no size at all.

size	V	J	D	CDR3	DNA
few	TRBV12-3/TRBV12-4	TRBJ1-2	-	CASSLETEKSNYGYTF	TGTGCCAGCAGTTTAGAGACGGAGAAATCTAACTATGGCTACACCTTC
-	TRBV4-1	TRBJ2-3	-	CASSQADISSTDTQYF	TGCGCCAGCAGCCAGGCCGACATTTCTAGCACAGATACGCAGTATTTT
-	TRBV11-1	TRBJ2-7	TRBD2	CAGSRGTSGGASYEQYF	TGTGCCGGCAGCCGCGGGACTAGCGGGGGGGCCTCCTACGAGCAGTACTTC
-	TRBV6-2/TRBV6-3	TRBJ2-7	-	CASRYRGHLNEQYF	TGTGCCAGCAGGTACCGCGGACATCTCAACGAGCAGTACTTC
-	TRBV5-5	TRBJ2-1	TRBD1	CASFLNWDRGNHEQFF	TGTGCCAGCTTCCTAAACTGGGACAGGGGAAACCATGAGCAGTTCTTC
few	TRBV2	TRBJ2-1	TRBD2	CASNSPGLAGGSNEQFF	TGTGCCAGCAATTCGCCGGGACTAGCGGGGGGTAGCAATGAGCAGTTCTTC
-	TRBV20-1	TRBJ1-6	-	CSASPPGDYSPLHF	TGCAGTGCTAGCCCCCCAGGGGACTATTCACCCCTCCACTTT
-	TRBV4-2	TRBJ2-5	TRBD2	CASSRRTSGEETQYF	TGTGCCAGCAGCCGCCGGACTAGCGGAGAAGAGACCCAGTACTTC
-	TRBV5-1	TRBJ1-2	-	CASSLEPMEGYTF	TGCGCCAGCAGCTTGGAGCCGATGGAAGGCTACACCTTC
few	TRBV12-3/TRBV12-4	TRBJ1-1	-	CASSFRESTEAFF	TGTGCCAGCAGTTTTAGGGAGAGTACTGAAGCTTTCTTT
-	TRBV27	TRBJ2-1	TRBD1	CASSPNLGQGARDEQFF	TGTGCCAGCAGTCCAAATCTCGGACAGGGGGCACGGGATGAGCAGTTCTTC
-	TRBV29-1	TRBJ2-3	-	CSVWGKLTDTQYF	TGCAGCGTTTGGGGGAAACTCACAGATACGCAGTATTTT
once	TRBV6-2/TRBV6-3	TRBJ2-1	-	CASSARASFSYNEQCF	TGTGCCAGCAGTGCCCGCGCGTCGTTTAGTTACAATGAGCAGTGCTTC
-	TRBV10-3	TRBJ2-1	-	CAISESGDEQFF	TGTGCCATCAGTGAGTCGGGCGATGAGCAGTTCTTC
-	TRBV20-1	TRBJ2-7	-	CSAPRDGTYEQYF	TGCAGTGCCCCCCGGGACGGGACCTACGAGCAGTACTTC
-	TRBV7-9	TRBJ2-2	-	CASSLAMEAGERFF	TGTGCCAGCAGCTTAGCGATGGAGGCCGGGGAGCGGTTTTTT
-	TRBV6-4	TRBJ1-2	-	CASTFQGTNYGYTF	TGTGCCAGCACCTTCCAGGGGACTAACTATGGCTACACCTTC
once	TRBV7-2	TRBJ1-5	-	CASSPDEGQPQHF	TGTGCCAGCAGCCCGGATGAAGGTCAGCCCCAGCATTTT
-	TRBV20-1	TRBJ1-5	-	CSARGDYSNQPQHF	TGCAGTGCTAGAGGTGATTATAGCAATCAGCCCCAGCATTTT
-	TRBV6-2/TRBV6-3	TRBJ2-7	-	CASSPYGGWDYEQYF	TGTGCCAGCAGCCCCTACGGGGGATGGGACTACGAGCAGTACTTC
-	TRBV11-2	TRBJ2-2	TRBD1	CASSSDRANTGELFF	TGTGCCAGCAGCTCCGACAGGGCTAACACCGGGGAGCTGTTTTTT
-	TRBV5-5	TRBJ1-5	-	CASSLADYSNQPQHF	TGTGCCAGCAGCTTGGCGGATTATAGCAATCAGCCCCAGCATTTT
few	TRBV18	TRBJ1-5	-	CASSPPGYGQPQHF	TGTGCCAGCTCACCACCGGGTTACGGGCAGCCCCAGCATTTT
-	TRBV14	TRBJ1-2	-	CASKGHNANYGYTF	TGTGCCAGCAAGGGACACAATGCTAACTATGGCTACACCTTC
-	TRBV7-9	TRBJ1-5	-	CASSLGVHQHF	TGTGCCAGCAGCTTGGGCGTTCACCAGCATTTT
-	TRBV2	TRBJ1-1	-	CASRMGTEAFF	TGTGCCAGCAGGATGGGTACTGAAGCTTTCTTT
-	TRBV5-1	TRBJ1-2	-	CASSLSGSGDGYTF	TGCGCCAGCAGCTTGTCTGGGAGTGGCGATGGCTACACCTTC
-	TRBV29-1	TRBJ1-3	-	CSVEDHSGNTIYF	TGCAGCGTTGAAGATCATTCTGGAAACACCATATATTTT
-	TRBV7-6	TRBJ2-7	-	CASSLVGAVTYEQYF	TGTGCCAGCAGCTTAGTTGGGGCGGTGACCTACGAGCAGTACTTC
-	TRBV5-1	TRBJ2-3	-	CASSLALSKGADTQYF	TGCGCCAGCAGCTTGGCCCTGTCCAAGGGTGCGGATACGCAGTATTTT
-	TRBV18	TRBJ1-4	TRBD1	CASSEDRGNEKLFF	TGTGCCAGCTCGGAGGACAGGGGAAATGAAAAACTGTTTTTT
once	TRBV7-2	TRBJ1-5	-	CASSLVTSSNQPQHF	TGTGCCAGCAGCTTAGTCACCAGTTCGAATCAGCCCCAGCATTTT
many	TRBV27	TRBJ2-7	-	CASSLQGTTYEQYF	TGTGCCAGCAGTCTACAGGGGACTACCTACGAGCAGTACTTC
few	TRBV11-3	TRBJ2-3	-	CASSFASGSGQGDTQYF	TGTGCCAGCAGCTTCGCAAGCGGAAGCGGGCAAGGGGATACGCAGTATTTT
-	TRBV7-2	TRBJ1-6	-	CANSVNVDSPLHF	TGTGCCAACAGTGTCAATGTGGATTCACCCCTCCACTTT
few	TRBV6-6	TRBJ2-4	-	CASLPPDKNIQYF	TGTGCCAGCCTACCACCGGACAAAAACATTCAGTACTTC
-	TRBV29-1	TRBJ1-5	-	CSAGLGPNQPQHF	TGCAGCGCAGGGTTGGGCCCAAATCAGCCCCAGCATTTT
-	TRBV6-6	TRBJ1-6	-	CASSTDSGNNSPLHF	TGTGCCAGCAGTACGGACAGCGGTAATAATTCACCCCTCCACTTT
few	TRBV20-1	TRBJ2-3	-	CTGVGRLTDTQYF	TGCACTGGAGTGGGACGCTTGACAGATACGCAGTATTTT
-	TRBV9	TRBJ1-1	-	CASSVLSGIENTEAFF	TGTGCCAGCAGCGTTTTATCAGGGATAGAGAACACTGAAGCTTTCTTT
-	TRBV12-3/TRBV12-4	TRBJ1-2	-	CASSPVGGTGYGYTF	TGTGCCAGCAGTCCTGTTGGGGGCACGGGCTATGGCTACACCTTC
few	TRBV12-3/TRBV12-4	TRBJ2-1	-	CASSLLPPDSYYNEQFF	TGTGCCAGCAGTTTATTACCCCCTGACAGCTACTACAATGAGCAGTTCTTC
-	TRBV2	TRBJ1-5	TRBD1	CASSGGTGLWKPQHF	TGTGCCAGCAGCGGCGGGACAGGGTTATGGAAGCCCCAGCATTTT
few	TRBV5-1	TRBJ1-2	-	CASSFDGLNYGYTF	TGCGCCAGCAGTTTCGACGGCCTTAACTATGGCTACACCTTC
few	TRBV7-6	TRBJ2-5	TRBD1	CASSTTGTGPETQYF	TGTGCCAGCAGCACAACCGGGACAGGGCCGGAGACCCAGTACTTC
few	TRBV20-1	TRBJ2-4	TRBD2	CSASPLAGGQIGIQYF	TGCAGTGCTAGCCCCCTAGCGGGGGGGCAAATCGGCATTCAGTACTTC
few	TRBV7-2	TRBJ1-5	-	CASSLGPLAGNQPQHF	TGTGCCAGCAGCTTAGGGCCCCTGGCAGGCAATCAGCCCCAGCATTTT
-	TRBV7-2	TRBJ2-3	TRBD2	CASSLGYAGGTDTQYF	TGTGCCAGCAGCTTAGGGTATGCGGGGGGCACAGATACGCAGTATTTT
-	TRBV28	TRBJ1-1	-	CASSLSSFTEAFF	TGTGCCAGCAGTTTAAGCTCATTCACCGAAGCTTTCTTT